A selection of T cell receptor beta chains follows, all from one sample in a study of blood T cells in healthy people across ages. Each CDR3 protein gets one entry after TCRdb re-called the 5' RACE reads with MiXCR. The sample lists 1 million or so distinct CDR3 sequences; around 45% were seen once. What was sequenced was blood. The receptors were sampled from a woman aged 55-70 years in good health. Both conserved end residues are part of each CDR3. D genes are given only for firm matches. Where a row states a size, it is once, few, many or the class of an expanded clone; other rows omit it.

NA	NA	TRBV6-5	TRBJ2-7	TGTGCCAGCAGGCATCAACCTTACGAGCAGTACTTC	CASRHQPYEQYF
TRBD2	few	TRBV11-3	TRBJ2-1	TGTGCCAGCAGCTTAGATCAATCAGGGACTAGCGGGGGACATGAGCAGTTCTTC	CASSLDQSGTSGGHEQFF
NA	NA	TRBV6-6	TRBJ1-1	TGTGCCAGCGGGGCTGGCGCTGAAGCTTTCTTT	CASGAGAEAFF
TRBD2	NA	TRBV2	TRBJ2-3	TGTGCCAGCAGCAAACTCCCGGGGCTAGCGGACACAGATACGCAGTATTTT	CASSKLPGLADTDTQYF
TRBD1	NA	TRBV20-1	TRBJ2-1	TGCAGTGCTAGAGATCTTGAGGCAGGGGGTGCCTACAATGAGCAGTTCTTC	CSARDLEAGGAYNEQFF
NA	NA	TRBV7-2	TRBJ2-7	TGTGCCAGTAGCTTCGCCCCGAACTACGAGCAGTACTTC	CASSFAPNYEQYF
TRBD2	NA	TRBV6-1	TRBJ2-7	TGTGCCAGCAGTGAAGAGTCGGGAGGTCCCTACGAGCAGTACTTC	CASSEESGGPYEQYF
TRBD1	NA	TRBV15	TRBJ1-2	TGTGCCACCAGTATAACAGGGGGCGGTGGCTACACCTTC	CATSITGGGGYTF
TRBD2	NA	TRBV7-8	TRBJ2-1	TGTGCCAGCAGCCCGGGGGGGATTGACAATGAGCAGTTCTTC	CASSPGGIDNEQFF
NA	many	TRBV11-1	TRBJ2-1	TGTGCCAGCAGCTTATGGCCAGGTGAGAATGAGCAGTTCTTC	CASSLWPGENEQFF
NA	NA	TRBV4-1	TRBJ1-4	TGCGCCAGCAGCCAAGGTCCCGGGAACACTAATGAAAAACTGTTTTTT	CASSQGPGNTNEKLFF
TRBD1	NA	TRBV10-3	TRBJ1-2	TGTGCCATGACAGGGGGGAAGGATGGCTACACCTTC	CAMTGGKDGYTF
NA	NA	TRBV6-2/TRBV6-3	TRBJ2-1	TGTGCCAGCAGTTACTGGAGGGATTTACACAATGAGCAGTTCTTC	CASSYWRDLHNEQFF
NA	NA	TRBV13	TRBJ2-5	TGTGCCAGCAGCTTAGGCATTTCAGAGACCCAGTACTTC	CASSLGISETQYF
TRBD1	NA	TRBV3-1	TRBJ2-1	TGTGCCAGCAGCAAGACAGGGATTTCCGTATACAATGAGCAGTTCTTC	CASSKTGISVYNEQFF
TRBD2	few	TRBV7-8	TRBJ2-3	TGTGCCAGCAGTTTTAGAGGAACTAGCGCTGGGGATACGCAGTATTTT	CASSFRGTSAGDTQYF
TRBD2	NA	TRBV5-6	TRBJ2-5	TGTGCCAGCAGCCGAAGCGGGAGCTGGGAGACCCAGTACTTC	CASSRSGSWETQYF
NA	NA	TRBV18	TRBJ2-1	TGTGCCAGCTCACCACCGGAGGCTAACGGGCAGTTCTTC	CASSPPEANGQFF
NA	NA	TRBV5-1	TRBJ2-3	TGCGCCAGCAGCCCAGGACTTACTCCAGATACGCAGTATTTT	CASSPGLTPDTQYF
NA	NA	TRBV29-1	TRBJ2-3	TGCAGCGTTGAAGGAATCGCAGATACGCAGTATTTT	CSVEGIADTQYF
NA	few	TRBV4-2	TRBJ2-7	TGTGCCAGCAGTGGTGGAGGGAACTCCTACGAGCAGTACTTC	CASSGGGNSYEQYF
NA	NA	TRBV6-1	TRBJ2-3	TGTGCCAGCAGTGTCAGGGGAATAGATACGCAGTATTTT	CASSVRGIDTQYF
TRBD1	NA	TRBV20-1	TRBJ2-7	TGCAGTGCTAGAGATATAGGACAGGGTGTCGAGCAGTACTTC	CSARDIGQGVEQYF
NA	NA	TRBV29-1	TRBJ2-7	TGCAGCGTACCGTCACTAGATACCTACGAGCAGTACTTC	CSVPSLDTYEQYF
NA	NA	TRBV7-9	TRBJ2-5	TGTGCCAGCAGCTCGACGAGACAGAGTGAGACCCAGTACTTC	CASSSTRQSETQYF
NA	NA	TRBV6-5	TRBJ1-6	TGTGCCAGCAGTTGGGCAAGCTCCTATAATTCACCCCTCCACTTT	CASSWASSYNSPLHF
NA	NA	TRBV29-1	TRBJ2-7	TGCAGCGCCAGTCTGATGAATCCTTACGAGCAGTACTTC	CSASLMNPYEQYF
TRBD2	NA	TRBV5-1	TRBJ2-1	TGCGCCAGCAGCGGACTAGCGGGAGTAGGGTCCTACAATGAGCAGTTCTTC	CASSGLAGVGSYNEQFF
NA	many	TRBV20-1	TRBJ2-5	TGCAGTGCTAGGGACTGGGCGGGAAGCGGAGAGACCCAGTACTTC	CSARDWAGSGETQYF
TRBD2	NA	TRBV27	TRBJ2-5	TGTGCCAGCAGCGGGACTAGCGGGACAGGGGTGACCCAGTACTTC	CASSGTSGTGVTQYF
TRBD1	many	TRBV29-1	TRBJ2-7	TGCAGCGTTCGCCCAGGACAGGGGGCGAAAGAGCAGTACTTC	CSVRPGQGAKEQYF
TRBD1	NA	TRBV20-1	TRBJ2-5	TGCAGTGCGTTACAGGGGGCGCGGGAGCAGTACTTC	CSALQGAREQYF
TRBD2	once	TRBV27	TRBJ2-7	TGTGCCAGCAGTTTCAGTCGGCGGGAGGCTATAAATGAGCAGTACTTC	CASSFSRREAINEQYF
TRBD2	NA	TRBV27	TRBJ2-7	TGTGCCAGCAGTCCTAGCGGGATGCCTTACGAGCAGTACTTC	CASSPSGMPYEQYF
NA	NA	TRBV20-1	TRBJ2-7	TGCAGTGCGACACGCCCCTCAGGGGCCATCTCCTACGAGCAGTACTTC	CSATRPSGAISYEQYF
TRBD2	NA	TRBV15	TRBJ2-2	TGTGCCACCAGCAGAGATTCAACAGCGGGAGCTGGGGAGCTGTTTTTT	CATSRDSTAGAGELFF
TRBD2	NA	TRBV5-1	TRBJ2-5	TGCGCCAGCAGCTTGGGGGCTAGCGGTAGAACCGGGACCCAGTACTTC	CASSLGASGRTGTQYF
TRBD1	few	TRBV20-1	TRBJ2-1	TGCAGTGCTATATTTGGGGGACAGGGATATGAGCAGTTCTTC	CSAIFGGQGYEQFF
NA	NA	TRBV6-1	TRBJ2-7	TGTGCCAGCACCCAAACTTCTACCTACGAGCGGTACTTC	CASTQTSTYERYF
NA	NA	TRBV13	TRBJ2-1	TGTGCCAGCTCGATCAAGGGCTACAATGAGCAGTTCTTC	CASSIKGYNEQFF
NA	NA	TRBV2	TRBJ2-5	TGTGCCAGCAGGGCCCTCCCACAAGAGACCCAGTACTTC	CASRALPQETQYF
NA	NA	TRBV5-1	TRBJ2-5	TGCGCCAGCAGCACGGTCCACAGGGGAGGCCAAGAGACCCAGTACTTC	CASSTVHRGGQETQYF
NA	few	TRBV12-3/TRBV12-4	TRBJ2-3	TGTGCCAGCAGTTCCCCCCGCCCTGCGGCAGATACGCAGTATTTT	CASSSPRPAADTQYF
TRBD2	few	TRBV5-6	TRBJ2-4	TGTGCCAGCAGCTTACGGGCGGGAGGAATTCAGTACTTC	CASSLRAGGIQYF
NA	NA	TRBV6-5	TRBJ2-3	TGTGCCAGCAGCCTGGGAAGTACGCGGTATTTT	CASSLGSTRYF
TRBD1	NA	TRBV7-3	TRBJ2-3	TGTGCCAGCACCCTAAGAGGTGCGGCGGGACAGGGTTTGGCAGATACGCAGTATTTT	CASTLRGAAGQGLADTQYF
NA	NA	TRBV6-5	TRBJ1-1	TGTGCCAGCAGCAACCAAGGGGGACTGGCTGAAGCTTTCTTT	CASSNQGGLAEAFF
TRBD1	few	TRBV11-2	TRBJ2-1	TGTGCCAGCAGCTCTCCCTCCTGGGACAGCAACTACAATGAGCAGTTCTTC	CASSSPSWDSNYNEQFF
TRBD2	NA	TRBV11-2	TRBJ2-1	TGTGCCAGCAGCTTAGATTGGGAGGGCTACAATGAGCAGTTCTTC	CASSLDWEGYNEQFF